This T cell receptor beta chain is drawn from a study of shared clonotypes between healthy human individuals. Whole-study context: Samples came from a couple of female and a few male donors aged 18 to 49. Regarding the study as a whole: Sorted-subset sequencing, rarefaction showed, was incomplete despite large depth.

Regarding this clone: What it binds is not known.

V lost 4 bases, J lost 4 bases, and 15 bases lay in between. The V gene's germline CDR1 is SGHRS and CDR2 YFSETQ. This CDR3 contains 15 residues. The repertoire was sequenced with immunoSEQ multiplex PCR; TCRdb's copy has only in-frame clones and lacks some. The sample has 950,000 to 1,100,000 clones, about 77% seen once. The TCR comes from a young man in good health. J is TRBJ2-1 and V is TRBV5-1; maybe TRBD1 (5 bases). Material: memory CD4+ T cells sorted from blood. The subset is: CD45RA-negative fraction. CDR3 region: CASSPGPWTYNEQFF. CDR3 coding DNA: TGCGCCAGCAGCCCAGGGCCCTGGACGTACAATGAGCAGTTCTTC.